The 30 T cell receptor beta chains below come from one sample, sequenced in a study of shared clonotypes between healthy human individuals (dated by TCRdb to the early 2020s). Libraries came from the immunoSEQ multiplex PCR assay. TCRdb holds this immuneACCESS table with in-frame rearrangements only. Some clones are missing; in checked studies, unresolved V genes explain under half, and the rest has no known cause. The sample records some 1.5 million clones, around 97% of which are singletons. The ten largest clones capture roughly 1.2% of the sample. Specimen: naive CD4+ T cells sorted from blood. Sample cell subset or site, as interpreted from the label and publication: CD45RA+ positively selected. Source of these receptors: a man aged 25 to 40 in good health.

On this clone: Other DNA sequences within the sample encode an identical CDR3. The chain is built from TRBV28 and TRBJ2-7; D is unresolved. Germline lookup yields CDR1 MDHEN and CDR2 SYDVKM. Trimming removed 2 bases at V and 4 bases at J, with 6 bases between. The CDR3 length is 12 residues. The CDR3 spells CASSLIGYEQYF. CDR3 bases: TGTGCCAGCAGTTTAATTGGATACGAGCAGTACTTC.

V usage is TRBV18 and J usage is TRBJ2-7, with D maybe TRBD2 (6 bases). Germline assignment: CDR1 KGHSH and CDR2 LQKENI. CDR3 length equals 14 residues. Trimming took 2 bases from V and 6 from J, leaving 14 bases between them. The CDR3 DNA reads TGTGCCAGCTCACCAATGGGACTGTGGCTCGAGCAGTACTTC. Translation gives CASSPMGLWLEQYF. The full variable domain, with the rest looked up from reference TRBV18 and TRBJ2-7, is NAGVMQNPRHLVRRRGQEARLRCSPMKGHSHVYWYRQLPEEGLKFMVYLQKENIIDESGMPKERFSAEFPKEGPSILRIQQVVRGDSAAYFCASSPMGLWLEQYFGPGTRLTVT.

The chain carries TRBV11-2 and TRBJ2-7; D gene ambiguous. V lost 0 bases and J lost 3, with 15 bases in between. The germline V gene has CDR1 SGHAT and CDR2 FQNNGV. The CDR3 has 16 residues. The CDR3 nucleotides are TGTGCCAGCAGCTTAGAGGATAATAGCCTGATCTACGAGCAGTACTTC. This sequence encodes CASSLEDNSLIYEQYF.

This chain uses TRBV5-4 with TRBJ2-7; D unclear. This CDR3 comprises 13 residues. The V gene's germline CDR1 is SGHNT and CDR2 YYREEE (reference sequence). V gave up 0 bases and J gave up 7 bases, with 11 bases separating them. CDR3 nucleotides: TGTGCCAGCAGCTTGGCCATCGGCAGGGAGCAGTACTTC. Its translation is CASSLAIGREQYF.

The rearrangement uses TRBV5-1 and TRBJ2-5; possible D gene TRBD1, 5 bases. The germline CDR1 and CDR2 sequences are SGHRS and YFSETQ. This CDR3 is built from 14 residues. Trimming cost V 1 base and J 3 bases, with 10 bases left between them. This CDR3 is CASSLRGLKETQYF. The CDR3 nucleotides read TGCGCCAGCAGCTTGAGGGGATTAAAAGAGACCCAGTACTTC.

J is TRBJ1-2 and V is TRBV21-1; no DNA check was done on the table's D call, TRBD1. TRBV21-1 is deemed a pseudogene. CDR3 length: 17 amino acids. CDR3: CASSKLRIGQTNYGYTF. The CDR3, as DNA: TGTGCCAGCAGCAAGTTACGTATAGGACAGACCAACTATGGCTACACCTTC.

The rearrangement links TRBV7-2 to TRBJ1-5; maybe TRBD1 (6 bases). The CDR3 is 14 amino acids. V was shortened by 5 bases and J by 9 bases, with 17 bases between the two germline ends. Germline CDR1 reads SGHTA; CDR2 reads FQGNSA. This CDR3 is CASSKDQGFWPQHF. In DNA, the CDR3 is TGTGCCAGCAGCAAAGACCAGGGGTTCTGGCCCCAGCATTTT.

The sample holds one count of this clone. The chain employs TRBV10-2 and TRBJ2-7, with D tentatively TRBD2 (5 bases). CDR1 WSHSY and CDR2 SAAADI come from the germline V gene. Trimming removed 7 bases at V and 7 bases at J, with 20 bases between. The length of the CDR3 is 14 residues. The DNA for the CDR3 is TGCGCCAGCACGTCCCTCCTCCTTAGGAGGGAGCAGTACTTC. Its translation: CASTSLLLRREQYF.

The CDR3 here is CASGPVGDHQPQHF. DNA of the CDR3: TGTGCCAGCGGGCCCGTGGGGGACCATCAGCCCCAGCATTTT. The chain has TRBV28 and TRBJ1-5; possibly TRBD1 for D (5 bases). Germline V gives CDR1 MDHEN, CDR2 SYDVKM. This CDR3 region has 14 residues. V was pared by 8 bases and J by 5 bases, with 16 bases between.

The chain has TRBV5-5 and TRBJ2-5, with D perhaps TRBD1 (6 bases). Germline CDR1 and CDR2: SGHKS and YYEKEE (reference sequence). Trimming shortened V by 4 bases and J by 5 bases, and 12 bases separated the two germline ends. CDR3 length: 13 residues. DNA for the CDR3: TGTGCCAGCAGCCCAACTAGGGGGGAGACCCAGTACTTC. It encodes CASSPTRGETQYF.

This sequence joins TRBV29-1 and TRBJ2-1; D is unclear. This CDR3 spans 13 amino acids. V was shortened by 5 bases and J by 5 bases, with 13 bases between the two germline ends. The V gene's germline CDR1 is SQVTM and CDR2 ANQGSEA. The CDR3 is CSVRPLFDNEQFF. The CDR3 DNA reads TGCAGCGTTAGGCCCCTGTTTGACAATGAGCAGTTCTTC.

The chain links TRBV6-6 to TRBJ2-7; no reliable D call. Trimming removed 1 base from V and 3 bases from J, with 7 bases in between. Germline lookup yields CDR1 MNHNY and CDR2 SVGAGI (reference sequence). The length of the CDR3 is 13 residues. The CDR3 DNA follows: TGTGCCAGCAGTTACTTAGTAATCTACGAGCAGTACTTC. This sequence encodes CASSYLVIYEQYF.

This clone was detected once. The genes are TRBV5-1 and TRBJ2-5; 7 positions match TRBD1. Germline lookup yields CDR1 SGHRS and CDR2 YFSETQ. Trimming removed 4 bases from V and 0 bases from J; junction bases left unmatched: 9. This CDR3 is built from 16 residues. CDR3 DNA: TGCGCCAGCAGCCGACGACAGGGTCCATACCAAGAGACCCAGTACTTC. It translates to CASSRRQGPYQETQYF.

This clone was found once. V gene TRBV29-1 combines with J gene TRBJ2-1; D uncertain. CDR1 SQVTM and CDR2 ANQGSEA come from the germline V gene. V was clipped by 7 bases and J by 10 bases, with 14 bases between them. The CDR3 has 11 amino acids. CDR3 region: CSAGPASEQFF. The CDR3 nucleotides are TGCAGCGCAGGACCGGCGAGCGAGCAGTTCTTC.

The chain uses TRBV28 and TRBJ1-4, with a weak D call TRBD1 (6 bases). Germline V gene data show CDR1 as MDHEN and CDR2 as SYDVKM. V dropped 5 bases and J dropped 3 bases, with 19 bases sitting between them. This CDR3 contains 17 residues. In DNA, the CDR3 is TGTGCCAGCAGTCCTTCTACTGGGGGCAGAGCTAATGAAAAACTGTTTTTT. This gives the protein CASSPSTGGRANEKLFF.

V usage is TRBV6-5 and J usage is TRBJ2-7; tentatively, D is TRBD2 (6 bases). V was pared by 7 bases and J by 0 bases, with 16 bases between. CDR1 and CDR2 from the germline V gene are MNHEY and SVGAGI. The CDR3 contains 15 residues. The CDR3 region has the DNA TGTGCCAGCAACCGGGGCGGAGGGGCCTCCTACGAGCAGTACTTC. This codes for CASNRGGGASYEQYF.

The gene calls are TRBV11-2 and TRBJ2-7; D gene ambiguous. The V gene's germline CDR1 is SGHAT and CDR2 FQNNGV. V lost 5 bases, J lost 5 bases, and 10 bases lay in between. The CDR3 extends over 12 amino acids. The CDR3 DNA reads TGTGCCAGCAGCCAGAGAAGTCACGAGCAGTACTTC. It yields the protein CASSQRSHEQYF.

This clone has only one observation. This chain uses TRBV2 with TRBJ2-2; D is perhaps TRBD1 (5 bases). The germline gives CDR1 SNHLY, CDR2 FYNNEI. The CDR3 contains 15 residues. The V end lost 6 bases, the J end lost 0 bases, and 11 bases lay between the germline ends. CDR3 nucleotides: TGTGCCAGCAGAGGGGAACTTGCGAACACCGGGGAGCTGTTTTTT. Residues: CASRGELANTGELFF.

This clone showed up just once. Germline and junction disagree at one end, which may indicate a read error. The rearrangement uses TRBV7-7 and TRBJ2-3, with D uncertain. CDR3 length: 14 residues. The germline CDR1 and CDR2 sequences are SSHAT and FNYEAQ (reference sequence). CDR3 sequence reads: CASSLGIIPDTQYF. The DNA of the CDR3 is TGTGCTAGCAGCTTAGGGATTATACCAGATACGCAGTATTTT.

In this sample, this clone turned up once. The V gene is TRBV29-1, the J gene TRBJ1-1, with no clear D. Germline-derived CDR1 and CDR2 are SQVTM and ANQGSEA. The ends were cut back, 3 bases at V and 3 bases at J, with 8 bases in the middle. This CDR3 spans 12 amino acids. As DNA, the CDR3 is TGCAGCGTTGATGATAAGGACACTGAAGCTTTCTTT. As protein: CSVDDKDTEAFF.

The chain links TRBV11-2 to TRBJ2-3; D is uncertain. V gave up 0 bases and J gave up 4 bases, with 8 bases separating them. The CDR3 is 14 residues long. In germline, CDR1 is SGHAT, CDR2 FQNNGV. In nucleotides, the CDR3 is TGTGCCAGCAGCTTAGAACAGACACCAGATACGCAGTATTTT. Encoded protein: CASSLEQTPDTQYF. The full variable domain, rest sourced from reference TRBV11-2 and TRBJ2-3, is EAGVAQSPRYKIIEKRQSVAFWCNPISGHATLYWYQQILGQGPKLLIQFQNNGVVDDSQLPKDRFSAERLKGVDSTLKIQPAKLEDSAVYLCASSLEQTPDTQYFGPGTRLTVL.

The CDR3 protein is CASSKRAADNYGYTF. DNA for the CDR3: TGCGCCAGCAGCAAGCGGGCAGCGGATAACTATGGCTACACCTTC. This chain joins TRBV5-1 and TRBJ1-2, with no clear D. The CDR3 covers 15 residues. V was clipped by 4 bases and J by 1 base, with 14 bases between them. CDR1 and CDR2 (germline): SGHRS, YFSETQ.

This clone was picked up a small number of times. The chain joins TRBV5-1 to TRBJ2-7, with 8 bases that match TRBD2. Germline CDR1 and CDR2: SGHRS and YFSETQ. The V gene end was trimmed by 3 bases and the J gene end by 7 bases; junction bases not matched to a gene: 9. The length of the CDR3 is 14 residues. CDR3 sequence (DNA): TGCGCCAGCAGCTCGACTAGCGCCAACCCTGAGCAGTACTTC. Amino acids: CASSSTSANPEQYF.

The chain has TRBV5-8 and TRBJ1-5, with D unresolved. The CDR3 totals 13 residues. The germline gives CDR1 SGHTS, CDR2 YDEGEE. Trimming cost V 4 bases and J 7 bases, with 12 bases left between them. CDR3 sequence (DNA): TGTGCCAGCAGCCAGGACCGGGGACAGCCCCAGCATTTT. Translated: CASSQDRGQPQHF.

This clone was seen once. The chain employs TRBV6-5 and TRBJ2-7, with D maybe TRBD1 (6 bases). Trimming cost V 6 bases and J 2 bases, with 17 bases left between them. The CDR3 has 15 amino acids. CDR1 is MNHEY and CDR2 is SVGAGI in the germline V gene. The CDR3 DNA follows: TGTGCCAGCAGCACCACCGGGACAATGACCTACGAGCAGTACTTC. Its translation is CASSTTGTMTYEQYF.

The sample holds one count of this clone. The chain joins TRBV19 to TRBJ2-7, with TRBD1 matching 8 bases. The CDR3 is 15 residues long. The V gene's germline CDR1 is LNHDA and CDR2 SQIVND (reference sequence). The V and J ends lost 3 bases and 2 bases, in that order; junction bases with no gene match: 6. The CDR3 reads CASSIDGDRTYEQYF. The CDR3 DNA reads TGTGCCAGTAGTATCGACGGGGACAGGACCTACGAGCAGTACTTC.

The V gene is TRBV5-1, the J gene TRBJ2-7; no clear D gene. The V gene lost 1 base and the J gene lost 1 base, with 9 bases spanning the gap. CDR3 size: 14 residues. Germline CDR1 reads SGHRS; CDR2 reads YFSETQ. CDR3 sequence (DNA): TGCGCCAGCAGCTTGACCTTAGCTTCCTACGAGCAGTACTTC. Translation: CASSLTLASYEQYF.

The rearrangement uses TRBV28 and TRBJ1-5; D gene unclear. From germline, CDR1 is MDHEN and CDR2 SYDVKM. V was cut by 5 bases and J by 5 bases, with 19 bases left in between. The CDR3 sequence is 16 residues long. The CDR3 sequence is CASSPAVRGWDQPQHF. In nucleotides, the CDR3 is TGTGCCAGCAGTCCGGCGGTGCGGGGTTGGGATCAGCCCCAGCATTTT.

In regard to this clone: Different DNA sequences within this sample yield the same CDR3. V usage is TRBV9 and J usage is TRBJ2-3; D ambiguous. The V end lost 0 bases, the J end lost 3 bases, and 2 bases lay between the germline ends. The CDR3 is 12 residues long. Germline loops: CDR1 SGDLS, CDR2 YYNGEE. The CDR3 nucleotides are TGTGCCAGCAGCGTAGGAACAGATACGCAGTATTTT. Its protein product is CASSVGTDTQYF. Combining the CDR3 with reference TRBV9 and TRBJ2-3 gives the whole variable domain DSGVTQTPKHLITATGQRVTLRCSPRSGDLSVYWYQQSLDQGLQFLIQYYNGEERAKGNILERFSAQQFPDLHSELNLSSLELGDSALYFCASSVGTDTQYFGPGTRLTVL.

V is TRBV29-1 and J is TRBJ2-3, with a weak D call TRBD2 (6 bases). The CDR3 extends over 15 amino acids. Germline loops: CDR1 SQVTM, CDR2 ANQGSEA. V was pared by 1 base and J by 2 bases, with 13 bases between. CDR3 nucleotides: TGCAGCGTTGAAGGTCGGCGGGGACTCACAGATACGCAGTATTTT. Encoded protein: CSVEGRRGLTDTQYF.